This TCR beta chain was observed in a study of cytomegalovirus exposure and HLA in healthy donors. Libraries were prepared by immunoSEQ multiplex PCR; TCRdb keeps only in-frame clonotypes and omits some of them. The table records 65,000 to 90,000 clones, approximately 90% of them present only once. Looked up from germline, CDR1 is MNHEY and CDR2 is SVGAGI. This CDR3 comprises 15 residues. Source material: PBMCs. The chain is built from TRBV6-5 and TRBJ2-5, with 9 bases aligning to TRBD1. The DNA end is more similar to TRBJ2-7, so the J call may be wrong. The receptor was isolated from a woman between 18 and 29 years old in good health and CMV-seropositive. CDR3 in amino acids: CASSITGGGSYEQYF. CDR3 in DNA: TGTGCCAGCAGTATCACAGGGGGCGGCTCCTACGAGCAGTACTTC.